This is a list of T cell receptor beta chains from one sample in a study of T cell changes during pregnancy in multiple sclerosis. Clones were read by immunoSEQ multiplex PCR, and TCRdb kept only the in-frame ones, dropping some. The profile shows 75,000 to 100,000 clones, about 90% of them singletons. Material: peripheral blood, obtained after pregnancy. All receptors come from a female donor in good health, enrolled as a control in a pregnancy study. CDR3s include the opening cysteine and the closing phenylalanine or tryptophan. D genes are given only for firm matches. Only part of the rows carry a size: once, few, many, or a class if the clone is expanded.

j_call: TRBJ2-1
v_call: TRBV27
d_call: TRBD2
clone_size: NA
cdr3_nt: TGTGCCAGCAGTTTATCGACGACTAGCGGGAGAGCCTACAATGAGCAGTTCTTC
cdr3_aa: CASSLSTTSGRAYNEQFF

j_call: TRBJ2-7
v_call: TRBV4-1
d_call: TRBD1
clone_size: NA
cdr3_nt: TGCGCCAGCAGCCCCGGCCCCGGGACAGCCTCCTACGAGCAGTACTTC
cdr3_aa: CASSPGPGTASYEQYF

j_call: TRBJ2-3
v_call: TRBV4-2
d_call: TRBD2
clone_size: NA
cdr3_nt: TGTGCCAGCAGCCAAGATCCGAGTAGCGGGGGACCGACAGATACGCAGTATTTT
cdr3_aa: CASSQDPSSGGPTDTQYF

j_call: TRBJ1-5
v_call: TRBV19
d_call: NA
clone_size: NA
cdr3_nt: TGTGCCAGTAGTCAAATTCAGGGCACTGTCTCGTCCCAGCATTTT
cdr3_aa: CASSQIQGTVSSQHF

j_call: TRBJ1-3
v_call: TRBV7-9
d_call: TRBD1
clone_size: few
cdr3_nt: TGTGCCAGCAGCTTACAGGGGGCTGATGGAAACACCATATATTTT
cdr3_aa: CASSLQGADGNTIYF

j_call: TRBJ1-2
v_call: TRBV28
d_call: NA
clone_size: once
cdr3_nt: TGTGCCAGCATGGGGGGGTATGGCTACACCTTC
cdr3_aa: CASMGGYGYTF

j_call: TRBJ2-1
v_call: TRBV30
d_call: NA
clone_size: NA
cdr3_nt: TGTGCCTGGAGTGTACCCAGGGGCGATGAGCAGTTCTTC
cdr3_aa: CAWSVPRGDEQFF

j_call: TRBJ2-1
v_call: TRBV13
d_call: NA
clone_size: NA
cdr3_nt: TGTGCCAGCAGCCCCCTGGCCTCAGGCCGTGAGCAGTTCTTC
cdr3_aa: CASSPLASGREQFF

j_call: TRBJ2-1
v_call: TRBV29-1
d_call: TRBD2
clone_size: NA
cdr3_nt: TGCAGCGTTGAGGGCGCCGGGAGGGAATACAATGAGCAGTTCTTC
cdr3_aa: CSVEGAGREYNEQFF

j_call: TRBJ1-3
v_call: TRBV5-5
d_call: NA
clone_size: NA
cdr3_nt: TGTGCCAGCAGCTCAGGGATCTCTGGAAACACCATATATTTT
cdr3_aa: CASSSGISGNTIYF

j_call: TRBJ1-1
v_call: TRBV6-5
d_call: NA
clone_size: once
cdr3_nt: TGTGCCAGCAGTTACTACGACAGGTCCACTGAAGCTTTCTTT
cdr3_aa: CASSYYDRSTEAFF

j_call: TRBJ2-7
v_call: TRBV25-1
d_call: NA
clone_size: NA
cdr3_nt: TGTGCCAGCAGTGAACAGTCCTACGAGCAGTACTTC
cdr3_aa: CASSEQSYEQYF

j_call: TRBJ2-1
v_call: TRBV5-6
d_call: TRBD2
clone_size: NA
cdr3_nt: TGTGCCAGCAGCCTGGGGGAACTCAGACTAGCGTTATACAATGAGCAGTTCTTC
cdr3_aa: CASSLGELRLALYNEQFF

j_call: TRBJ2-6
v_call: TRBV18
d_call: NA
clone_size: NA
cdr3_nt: TGTGCCAGCTCCCAAAAGGCTGGACATGAGGCTGGGGCCAACGTCCTGACTTTC
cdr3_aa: CASSQKAGHEAGANVLTF

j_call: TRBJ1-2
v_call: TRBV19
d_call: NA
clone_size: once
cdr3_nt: TGTGCCAGTAGTGCCTCAACGGTCTATGGCTACACCTTC
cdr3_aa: CASSASTVYGYTF

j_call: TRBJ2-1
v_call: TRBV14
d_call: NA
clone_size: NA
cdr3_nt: TGTGCCAGCAACAATTCCCCCCACAATGAGCAGTTCTTC
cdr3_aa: CASNNSPHNEQFF

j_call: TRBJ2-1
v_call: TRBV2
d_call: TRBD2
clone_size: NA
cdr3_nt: TGTGCCAGCAGTGGGACTAGAGTAATTAATGAGCAGTTCTTC
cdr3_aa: CASSGTRVINEQFF

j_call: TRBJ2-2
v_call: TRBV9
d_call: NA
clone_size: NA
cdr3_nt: TGTGCCAGCAGCACTAGACTGAACACCGGGGAGCTGTTTTTT
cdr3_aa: CASSTRLNTGELFF

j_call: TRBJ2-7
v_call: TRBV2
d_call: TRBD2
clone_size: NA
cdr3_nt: TGTGCCAGCAGTGGGCTTAGCGGGGGGTCATCCTACGAGCAGTACTTC
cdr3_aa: CASSGLSGGSSYEQYF

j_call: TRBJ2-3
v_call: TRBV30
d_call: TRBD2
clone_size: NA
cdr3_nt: TGTGCCTGGAGTGTACGTAGCGGGGGCCCCGCGGATACGCAGTATTTT
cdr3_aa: CAWSVRSGGPADTQYF

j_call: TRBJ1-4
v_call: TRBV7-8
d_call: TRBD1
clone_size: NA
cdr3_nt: TGTGCCAGCAGCTTCCCGACAGGGGGACTAAATGAAAAACTGTTTTTT
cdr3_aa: CASSFPTGGLNEKLFF

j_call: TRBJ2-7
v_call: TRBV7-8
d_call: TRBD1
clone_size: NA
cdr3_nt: TGTGCCAGCAGCCCGGGACAGGGAACCTACGAGCAGTACTTC
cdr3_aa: CASSPGQGTYEQYF

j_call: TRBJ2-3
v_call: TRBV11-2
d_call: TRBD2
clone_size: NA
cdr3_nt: TGTGCCAGCAGCTTCGTCGGGGGGGGCACAGATACGCAGTATTTT
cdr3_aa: CASSFVGGGTDTQYF

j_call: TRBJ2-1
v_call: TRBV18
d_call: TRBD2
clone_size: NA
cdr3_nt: TGTGCCAGCTCACCACCTAGGGCGGGAGGGCCCTACAATGAGCAGTTCTTC
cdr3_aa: CASSPPRAGGPYNEQFF

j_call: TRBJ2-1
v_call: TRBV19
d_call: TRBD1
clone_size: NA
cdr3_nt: TGTGCAACAGGGGATGAGCAGTTCTTC
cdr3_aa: CATGDEQFF

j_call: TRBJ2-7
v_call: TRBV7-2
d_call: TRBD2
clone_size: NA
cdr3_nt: TGTGCCAGCGTTGCCGGGACTAGCGGGAGTGTGCAGTACTTC
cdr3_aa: CASVAGTSGSVQYF

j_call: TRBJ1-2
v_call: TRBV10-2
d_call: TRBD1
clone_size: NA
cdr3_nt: TGCGCCAGCGGGGGGTCAGGGGGCTATGGCTACACCTTC
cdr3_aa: CASGGSGGYGYTF

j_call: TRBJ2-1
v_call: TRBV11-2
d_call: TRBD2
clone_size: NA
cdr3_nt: TGTGCCAGCAGCGCGGGAGCGGGGGGGAGAAATGAGCAGTTCTTC
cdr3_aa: CASSAGAGGRNEQFF

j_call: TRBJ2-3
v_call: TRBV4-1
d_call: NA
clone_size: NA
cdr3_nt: TGCGCCAGCAGCCATGATTGGGGAGCAAGGACAGATACGCAGTATTTT
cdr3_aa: CASSHDWGARTDTQYF

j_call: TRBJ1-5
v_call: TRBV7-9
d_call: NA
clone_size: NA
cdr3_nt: TGTGCCAGCAGCTTAGGGGGAGAACAATGGCCCCAGCATTTT
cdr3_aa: CASSLGGEQWPQHF

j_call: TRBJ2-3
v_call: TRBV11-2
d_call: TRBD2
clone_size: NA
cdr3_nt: TGTGCCACCACTAATAGCGGGAGTGCAGATACGCAGTATTTT
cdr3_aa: CATTNSGSADTQYF

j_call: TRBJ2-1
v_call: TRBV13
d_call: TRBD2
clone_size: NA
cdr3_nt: TGTGCCAGCAGCCCCGGACTAGCGGGAGCTCTCTACAATGAGCAGTTCTTC
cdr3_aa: CASSPGLAGALYNEQFF

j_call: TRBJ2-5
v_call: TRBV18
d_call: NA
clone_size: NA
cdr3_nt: TGTGCCAGCTCACTTAAGGGGCAAGAGACCCAGTACTTC
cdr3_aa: CASSLKGQETQYF

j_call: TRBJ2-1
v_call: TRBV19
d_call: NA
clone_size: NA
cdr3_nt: TGTGCCAGTAGTACTTTATCCTACAATGAGCAGTTCTTC
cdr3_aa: CASSTLSYNEQFF

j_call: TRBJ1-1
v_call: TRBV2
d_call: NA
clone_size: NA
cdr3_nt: TGTGCCAGAAAAAAACAGGGGAACACTGAAGCTTTCTTT
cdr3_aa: CARKKQGNTEAFF

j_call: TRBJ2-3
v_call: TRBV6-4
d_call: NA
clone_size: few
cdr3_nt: TGTGCCAGCAAGGGAGACGGGGACACAGATACGCAGTATTTT
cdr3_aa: CASKGDGDTDTQYF

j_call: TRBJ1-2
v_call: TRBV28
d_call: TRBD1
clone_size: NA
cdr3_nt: TGTGCCAGCAGTTCCATCGGACAGGCTAGAAACTATGGCTACACCTTC
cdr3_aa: CASSSIGQARNYGYTF

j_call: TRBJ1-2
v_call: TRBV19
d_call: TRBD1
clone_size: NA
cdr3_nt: TGTGCCAGTACCATCCGACAGGGAACGGTTAATGGCTACACCTTC
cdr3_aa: CASTIRQGTVNGYTF

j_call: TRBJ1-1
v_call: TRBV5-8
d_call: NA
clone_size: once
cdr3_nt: TGTGCCAGCAGCTTCCCTTTACGGATTTCCGGGGACACTGAAGCTTTCTTT
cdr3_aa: CASSFPLRISGDTEAFF

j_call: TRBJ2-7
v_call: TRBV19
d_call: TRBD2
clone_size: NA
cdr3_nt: TGTGCCAGTAGTTTCTCTAGCGGGACTTTCGAGCAGTACTTC
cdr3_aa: CASSFSSGTFEQYF

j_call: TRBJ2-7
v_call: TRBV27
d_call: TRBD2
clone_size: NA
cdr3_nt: TGTGCCAGCGGCCGGACTAGCGTCTACGAGCAGTACTTC
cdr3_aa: CASGRTSVYEQYF

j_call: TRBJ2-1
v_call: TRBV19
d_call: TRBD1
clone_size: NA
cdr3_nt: TGTGCCAGTAGTTGGGGGACAGGGCGCAATGAGCAGTTCTTC
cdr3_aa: CASSWGTGRNEQFF

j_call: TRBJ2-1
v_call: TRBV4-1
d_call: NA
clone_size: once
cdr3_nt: TGCGCCAGCAGCCATCCGACCGGGAGCCCCGAGGTTGAGCAGTTCTTC
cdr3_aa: CASSHPTGSPEVEQFF

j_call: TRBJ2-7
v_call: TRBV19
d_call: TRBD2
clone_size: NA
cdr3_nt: TGTGCCAGTAGCGACGTTTCGACTAGCGGGACCTACGAGCAGTACTTC
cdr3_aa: CASSDVSTSGTYEQYF

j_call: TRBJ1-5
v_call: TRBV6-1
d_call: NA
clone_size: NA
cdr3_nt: TGTGCCAGCAGTGAGGTACGGGTAAGCAATCAGCCCCAGCATTTT
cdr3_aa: CASSEVRVSNQPQHF

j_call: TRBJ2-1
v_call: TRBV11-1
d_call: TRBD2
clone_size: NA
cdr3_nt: TGTGCCAGCAGCTGGACTAGCGCAGAGCAGTTCTTC
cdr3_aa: CASSWTSAEQFF

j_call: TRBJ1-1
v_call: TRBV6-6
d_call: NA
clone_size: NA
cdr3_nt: TGTGCCAGCAGTTCACAGGTGAACACTGAAGCTTTCTTT
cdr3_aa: CASSSQVNTEAFF

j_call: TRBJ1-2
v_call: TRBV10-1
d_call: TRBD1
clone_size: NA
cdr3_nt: TGCGCCAGGTGGGACAGGGGGTGTTTAGGCTATGGCTACACCTTC
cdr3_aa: CARWDRGCLGYGYTF

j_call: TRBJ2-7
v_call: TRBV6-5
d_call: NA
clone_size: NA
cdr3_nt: TGTGCCAGCAGTTACTTTCCTAGTGGATCCTACGAGCAGTACTTC
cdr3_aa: CASSYFPSGSYEQYF

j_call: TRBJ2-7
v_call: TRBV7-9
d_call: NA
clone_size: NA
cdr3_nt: TGTGCCAGCAGCTTAGGTGGGCGGGCGAGTGAGCAGTACTTC
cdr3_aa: CASSLGGRASEQYF

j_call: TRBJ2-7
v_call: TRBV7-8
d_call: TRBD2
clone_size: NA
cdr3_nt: TGTGCCAGCAGCCCCCTGAGCGGGAGTATATACGAGCAGTACTTC
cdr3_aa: CASSPLSGSIYEQYF

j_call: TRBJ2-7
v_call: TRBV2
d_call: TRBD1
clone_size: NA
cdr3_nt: TGTGCCAGCAGCTACCTCCAGGGGGCGGGCGTGTACGAGCAGTACTTC
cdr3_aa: CASSYLQGAGVYEQYF

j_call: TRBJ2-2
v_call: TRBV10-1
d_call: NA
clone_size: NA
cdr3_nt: TGCGCCAGCAGTGACTACAGATTTACCGGGGAGCTGTTTTTT
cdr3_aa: CASSDYRFTGELFF